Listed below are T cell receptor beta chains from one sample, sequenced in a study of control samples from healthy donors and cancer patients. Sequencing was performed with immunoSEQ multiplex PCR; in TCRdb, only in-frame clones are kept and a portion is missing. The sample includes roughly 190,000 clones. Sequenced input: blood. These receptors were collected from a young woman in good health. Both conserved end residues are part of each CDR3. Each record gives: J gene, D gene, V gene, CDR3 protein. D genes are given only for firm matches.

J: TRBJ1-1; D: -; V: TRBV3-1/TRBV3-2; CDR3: CASSQDGGGPAFF
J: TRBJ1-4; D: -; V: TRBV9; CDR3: CASSSNRGVNEKLFF
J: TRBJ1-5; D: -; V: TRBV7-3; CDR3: CASSLGTLYQPQHF
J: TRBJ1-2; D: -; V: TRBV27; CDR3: CASSLSPAGVKGYTF
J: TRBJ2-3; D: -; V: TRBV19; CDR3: CASSRYEDLSTDTQYF
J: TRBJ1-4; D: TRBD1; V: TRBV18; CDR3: CASSLGDRGEKLFF
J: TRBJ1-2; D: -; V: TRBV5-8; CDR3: CASSFGITHYGYTF
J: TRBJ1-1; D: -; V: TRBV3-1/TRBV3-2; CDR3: CASTTLGGGTAFF
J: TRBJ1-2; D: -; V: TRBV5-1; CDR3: CASSLVARGNGYTF
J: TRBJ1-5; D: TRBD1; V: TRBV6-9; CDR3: CASRKQGASNQPQHF
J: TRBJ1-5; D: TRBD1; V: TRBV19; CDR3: CATRDSHSNQPQHF
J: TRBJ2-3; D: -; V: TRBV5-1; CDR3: CASSLGGDPTDTQYF
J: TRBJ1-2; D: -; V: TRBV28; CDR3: CASSLSKRGRSGYTF
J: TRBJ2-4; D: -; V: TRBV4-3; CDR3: CASSQDVGSSYIQYF
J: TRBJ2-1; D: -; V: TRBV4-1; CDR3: CASSQVQGGLVVNEQFF
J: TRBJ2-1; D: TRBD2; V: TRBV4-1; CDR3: CASSPSGAASPSSYNEQFF
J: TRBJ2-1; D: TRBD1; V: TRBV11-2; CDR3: CASNLDRVSLLEQFF
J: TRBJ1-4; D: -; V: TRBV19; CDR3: CASSLTTVLAGGEKLFF
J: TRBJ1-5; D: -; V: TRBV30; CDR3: CAWGRGDDQPQHF
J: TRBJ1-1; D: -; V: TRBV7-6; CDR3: CASSLGRVNTEAFF
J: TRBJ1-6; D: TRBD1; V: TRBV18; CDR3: CASSPRGQIYNSPLHF
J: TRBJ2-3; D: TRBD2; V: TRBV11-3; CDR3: CASSPGLAGGTDTQYF
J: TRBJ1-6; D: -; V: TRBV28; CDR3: CASARQRTNSPLHF
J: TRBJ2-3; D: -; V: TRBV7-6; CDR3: CASSLGTGRTSTDTQYF
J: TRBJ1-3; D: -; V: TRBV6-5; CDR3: CASSQQGPPGNTIYF
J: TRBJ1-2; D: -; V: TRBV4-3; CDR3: CASSQEVGYGYTF
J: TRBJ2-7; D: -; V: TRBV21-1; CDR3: CASSKATGHSYEQYF
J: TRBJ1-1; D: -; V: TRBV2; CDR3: CASSEQGWNTEAFF
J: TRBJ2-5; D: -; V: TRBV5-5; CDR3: CASGPGRRQETQYF
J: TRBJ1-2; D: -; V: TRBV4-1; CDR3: CASSQGQAVGGYTF
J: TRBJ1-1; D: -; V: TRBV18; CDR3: CASSPEGKRNTEAFF